This T cell receptor beta chain was found in a study of T cell responses to AZD1222 COVID-19 vaccine. The length of the CDR3 is 14 residues. Germline V CDR1 and CDR2: MDHEN, SYDVKM. V was trimmed by 6 bases and J by 5 bases, leaving 17 bases between them. Here immunoSEQ multiplex PCR was the method, and the copy in TCRdb shows in-frame clones only, minus some. The table lists approximately 79,000 clones, roughly 88% of them singletons, with roughly a tenth in the top ten. The chain uses TRBV28 and TRBJ2-7, with D hard to call. The receptor's source is an adult in good health. The material sequenced was peripheral blood, taken on day 0 of AZD1222 vaccination. In nucleotides, the CDR3 is TGTGCCAGCAGCGACACCGATAATTTGGACGAGCAGTACTTC. This translates into CASSDTDNLDEQYF.